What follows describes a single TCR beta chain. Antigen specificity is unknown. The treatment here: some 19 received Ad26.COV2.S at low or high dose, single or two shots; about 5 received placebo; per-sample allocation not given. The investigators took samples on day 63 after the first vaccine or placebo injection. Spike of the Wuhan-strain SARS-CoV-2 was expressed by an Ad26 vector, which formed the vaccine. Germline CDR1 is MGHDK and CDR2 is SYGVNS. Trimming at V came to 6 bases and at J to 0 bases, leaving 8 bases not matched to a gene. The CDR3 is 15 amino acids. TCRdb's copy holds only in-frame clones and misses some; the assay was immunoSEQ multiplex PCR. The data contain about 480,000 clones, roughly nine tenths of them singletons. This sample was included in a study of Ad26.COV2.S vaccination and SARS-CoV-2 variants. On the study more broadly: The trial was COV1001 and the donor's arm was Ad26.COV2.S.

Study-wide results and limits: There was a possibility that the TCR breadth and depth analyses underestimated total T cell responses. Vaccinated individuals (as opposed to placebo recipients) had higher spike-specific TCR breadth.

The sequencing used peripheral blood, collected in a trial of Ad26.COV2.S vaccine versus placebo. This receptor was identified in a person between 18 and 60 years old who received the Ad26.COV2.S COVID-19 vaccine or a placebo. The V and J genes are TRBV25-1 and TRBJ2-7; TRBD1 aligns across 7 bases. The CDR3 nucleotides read TGTGCCAGCAGGGAAGACAGGGCTAACTCCTACGAGCAGTACTTC. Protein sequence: CASREDRANSYEQYF.